Below, 13 T cell receptor beta chains from the same sample are listed, as sequenced in a study of regulatory T cells in long-lasting Graves disease. The time point: newly diagnosed GD, antithyroid drugs for less than 3 months. With RNA extracted from PBMCs as input, the TCR library was made. Arm-PCR of CDR3 regions with iRepertoire HTBI primers generated TCR beta libraries. TCRdb re-called the multiplex PCR reads through MiXCR, storing one row per CDR3 protein. The table lists hundreds of thousands of distinct CDR3 sequences, around 15% of them singletons. These same records also appear under a second study, on T cells in Graves' hyperthyroidism and ophthalmopathy.

Sequencing was performed on peripheral blood mononuclear cells (PBMCs), taken at new diagnosis, from a patient treated with antithyroid drugs. All receptors derive from a man younger than 30 with Graves disease.

The sample holds many counts of this clonotype. V and J are TRBV28 and TRBJ1-4; D is unclear. CDR1 is MDHEN, CDR2 SYDVKM, per germline. The CDR3 contains 14 residues. V was pared by 7 bases and J by 6 bases, with 15 bases between. DNA of the CDR3: TGTGCCAGCACTCAAGATAGGTGGTATGAAAAACTGTTTTTT. Translated: CASTQDRWYEKLFF. Using reference TRBV28 and TRBJ1-4 for the parts outside the CDR3, the full variable domain is DVKVTQSSRYLVKRTGEKVFLECVQDMDHENMFWYRQDPGLGLRLIYFSYDVKMKEKGDIPEGYSVSREKKERFSLILESASTNQTSMYLCASTQDRWYEKLFFGSGTQLSVL.

V gene TRBV18 combines with J gene TRBJ2-7; 7 bases are shared with TRBD1. The CDR3 sequence is 12 residues long. Germline CDR1 KGHSH, CDR2 LQKENI. V lost 3 bases to trimming and J lost 8 bases; unmatched junction nucleotides: 4. In DNA, the CDR3 is TGTGCCAGCTCACCTAGGGGGCCTAAGCAGTACTTC. This sequence encodes CASSPRGPKQYF.

The rearrangement links TRBV5-1 to TRBJ2-7; D not resolved. The V gene's germline CDR1 is SGHRS and CDR2 YFSETQ. The CDR3 has 14 amino acids. With 3 bases removed from V and 1 base from J, the gap between germline ends came to 11 bases. In DNA, the CDR3 is TGCGCCAGCAGCTCCACTATTGGGTCCTACGAGCAGTACTTC. This gives the protein CASSSTIGSYEQYF.

In regard to this clonotype: A read error may be the cause here, since a much bigger clone is one base away. The rearrangement links TRBV27 to TRBJ1-6, with D possibly TRBD1 on 6 matching bases. The CDR3 runs to 14 residues. Germline CDR1 is MNHEY and CDR2 is SMNVEV (reference sequence). In DNA form, the CDR3 reads TGTTCCAGCAGGTCCACACAGGGTAACTCACCCCTCCACTTT. It translates to CSSRSTQGNSPLHF.

At least ten counts were recorded for this clonotype. The gene calls are TRBV30 and TRBJ2-1; the D is unclear. This CDR3 has 11 amino acids. The germline V and J ends were trimmed by 2 bases and 4 bases, with 3 bases remaining between them. Per germline, CDR1 GTSNPN and CDR2 SVGIG (reference sequence). The DNA for the CDR3 is TGTGCCTGGAGTATATACAATGAGCAGTTCTTC. It is translated as CAWSIYNEQFF.

At least ten counts were recorded for this clonotype. The chain joins TRBV30 to TRBJ2-2; D is possibly TRBD2 (5 bases). CDR3 size: 11 residues. In germline, CDR1 is GTSNPN, CDR2 SVGIG (reference sequence). V lost 5 bases and J 5 bases, leaving 6 bases between the germline ends. CDR3 protein: CAWEGTGELFF. In nucleotides, the CDR3 is TGTGCCTGGGAGGGAACCGGGGAGCTGTTTTTT.

This clonotype was counted many times. The chain is built from TRBV6-5 and TRBJ1-2; no reliable D call. V dropped 3 bases and J dropped 4 bases, with 21 bases sitting between them. This CDR3 comprises 17 residues. CDR1 and CDR2 (germline): MNHEY, SVGAGI. The CDR3 spells CASSYSEPGLIRYGYTF. Written as DNA, the CDR3 is TGTGCCAGCAGTTATTCCGAACCCGGACTCATTCGCTATGGCTACACCTTC.

This clonotype was counted only a few times. The chain has TRBV9 and TRBJ2-7; D unresolved. Germline V gene data show CDR1 as SGDLS and CDR2 as YYNGEE. Trimming shortened V by 0 bases and J by 5 bases, and 18 bases separated the two germline ends. The CDR3 contains 16 residues. The CDR3: CASSVVPELHVHEQYF. Here the CDR3 DNA reads TGTGCCAGCAGCGTAGTCCCCGAATTACACGTCCACGAGCAGTACTTC.

This clonotype was observed a handful of times. This chain joins TRBV24-1 and TRBJ2-1; 9 nucleotides agree with TRBD2. V dropped 0 bases and J dropped 4; count of bases not matched to a gene: 12. The CDR3 contains 19 residues. From germline, CDR1 is KGHDR and CDR2 SFDVKD. The CDR3 DNA reads TGTGCCACCAGTGATTTGCATGTCGGGGCTAGCGGGACATACAATGAGCAGTTCTTC. Translating it yields CATSDLHVGASGTYNEQFF.

This clonotype turned up a few times. The chain combines TRBV3-1 with TRBJ2-7, with a weak D call TRBD2 (5 bases). Between the trimmed V and J ends, which lost 6 bases and 7 bases, there was a span of 10 bases. Germline V lookup: CDR1 LGHDT, CDR2 YNNKEL (reference sequence). The CDR3 spans 11 residues. This CDR3 reads CASRKSGEQYF. DNA of the CDR3: TGTGCCAGCAGGAAATCGGGAGAGCAGTACTTC.

This clonotype has at least ten counts. The chain joins TRBV18 to TRBJ1-2; D may be TRBD1 (5 bases). The CDR3 has 12 residues. CDR1 and CDR2 (germline): KGHSH, LQKENI. V was shortened by 3 bases and J by 7 bases, with 9 bases between the two germline ends. The CDR3 nucleotides read TGTGCCAGCTCACCTCCGCAGGGTGGCTACACCTTC. It encodes CASSPPQGGYTF.

J is TRBJ2-7 and V is TRBV5-1; 14 nucleotides line up with TRBD2. The V gene's germline CDR1 is SGHRS and CDR2 YFSETQ. The CDR3 sequence is 18 residues long. J lost 5 bases, V lost 0 bases, and 10 bases had no gene match. This CDR3 is CASSLEGTSGSSTHEQYF. In DNA form, the CDR3 reads TGCGCCAGCAGCTTGGAGGGGACTAGCGGGAGCTCAACTCACGAGCAGTACTTC.

The chain is built from TRBV20-1 and TRBJ2-5; no firm D call. The CDR3 covers 12 residues. Germline V CDR1 and CDR2: DFQATT, SNEGSKA (reference sequence). CDR3 residues: CRAPRNQETQYF. The CDR3 DNA reads TGCAGAGCCCCTCGGAACCAAGAGACCCAGTACTTC.